Listed below are T cell receptor beta chains from one sample, sequenced in a study of blood T cell repertoires in COVID-19. Assay used: immunoSEQ multiplex PCR; TCRdb lists only in-frame clones, some missing. Counted here are fewer than 500,000 clones, roughly 90% occurring once; the ten biggest clones make up about 1.5%. Specimen: peripheral blood. Receptor source: a woman in her thirties with active or convalescent COVID-19. Each CDR3 is given with its conserved first and last residue. The D gene is left open where the match is weak. The size of a clone is reported for some rows only, either as once, few or many, or as a class for expanded clones.

v_gene	abundance	j_gene	d_gene	CDR3aa	CDR3nt
TRBV11-3	-	TRBJ2-1	TRBD1	CASSLAGQANNEQFF	TGTGCCAGCAGCTTAGCAGGACAGGCCAACAATGAGCAGTTCTTC
TRBV5-6	-	TRBJ2-1	TRBD2	CASSPPVLAEWSSYNEQFF	TGTGCCAGCAGCCCCCCGGTACTAGCGGAATGGAGCTCCTACAATGAGCAGTTCTTC
TRBV27	-	TRBJ2-6	-	CASSLSRTSSGANVLTF	TGTGCCAGCAGTTTAAGTAGGACAAGCTCTGGGGCCAACGTCCTGACTTTC
TRBV30	-	TRBJ1-3	-	CAWCRFSGGNTIYF	TGTGCCTGGTGCCGGTTCTCTGGTGGAAACACCATATATTTT
TRBV15	-	TRBJ1-2	-	CATSRRQDYGYTF	TGTGCCACCAGTCGTAGGCAGGACTATGGCTACACCTTC
TRBV3-1/TRBV3-2	-	TRBJ1-1	-	CASSQGPGGTEAFF	TGTGCCAGCAGCCAAGGCCCCGGGGGCACTGAAGCTTTCTTT
TRBV24-1	-	TRBJ2-1	-	CATSDLEGGEQFF	TGTGCCACCAGTGATCTAGAGGGAGGTGAGCAGTTCTTC
TRBV27	-	TRBJ1-4	TRBD1	CASSDRGQNEKLFF	TGTGCCAGCAGTGACAGGGGGCAAAATGAAAAACTGTTTTTT
TRBV7-6	once	TRBJ1-6	-	CASSLEVRSSYNSPLHF	TGTGCCAGCAGCTTAGAGGTCCGGAGCTCCTATAATTCACCCCTCCACTTT
TRBV10-3	-	TRBJ2-7	-	CAISELAAYEQYF	TGTGCCATCAGTGAGTTAGCAGCCTACGAGCAGTACTTC
TRBV6-1	-	TRBJ2-1	-	CASSEVIIVWERTREQFF	TGTGCCAGCAGTGAAGTTATAATCGTCTGGGAAAGGACTCGTGAGCAGTTCTTC
TRBV9	-	TRBJ2-3	TRBD2	CASSPRSLGGGPDTQYF	TGTGCCAGCAGCCCCCGAAGTTTGGGCGGGGGTCCAGATACGCAGTATTTT
TRBV30	-	TRBJ1-1	TRBD1	CASRGQTGGNTEAFF	TGTGCCTCCCGAGGTCAGACAGGGGGAAACACTGAAGCTTTCTTT
TRBV18	-	TRBJ1-1	-	CASSPPAGGGTEAFF	TGTGCCAGCTCACCTCCCGCGGGGGGCGGCACTGAAGCTTTCTTT
TRBV18	-	TRBJ1-1	-	CASSQRRSGNPNTEAFF	TGTGCCAGCTCACAACGTCGGTCAGGGAACCCGAACACTGAAGCTTTCTTT
TRBV13	-	TRBJ2-7	TRBD2	CASSSGTSGFAFSYEQYF	TGTGCCAGCAGCTCTGGGACTAGCGGCTTTGCCTTTTCCTACGAGCAGTACTTC
TRBV6-5	-	TRBJ2-7	TRBD1	CASRVLGQTYEQYF	TGTGCCAGCAGGGTCCTGGGACAGACCTACGAGCAGTACTTC
TRBV9	-	TRBJ2-5	TRBD1	CASSVDRGEETQYF	TGTGCCAGCAGCGTGGACAGGGGAGAAGAGACCCAGTACTTC